These T cell receptor beta chains were read from a single sample in a study of Ad26.COV2.S vaccination and SARS-CoV-2 variants. Only in-frame clones appear in the TCRdb table, and some are missing; sequencing was by immunoSEQ multiplex PCR. The table has around 350,000 clones, about 91% seen once; the top ten hold 3.9%. Sequenced material: peripheral blood, taken after recovery from COVID-19. Receptors originate from a human donor who had recovered from COVID-19. CDR3s include the opening cysteine and the closing phenylalanine or tryptophan. The order of the fields is D gene, J gene, clone size, V gene, CDR3 DNA, CDR3 protein. The D gene is left open where the match is weak. Only some rows state a clone size, as once, few, many or a class for expanded clones.

D: .; J: TRBJ2-7; size: few; V: TRBV5-6; DNA: TGTGCCAGCACCCCTCGGGGACAATCCTACGAGCAGTACTTC; CDR3: CASTPRGQSYEQYF
D: .; J: TRBJ2-3; size: .; V: TRBV7-9; DNA: TGTGCCAGCAGCCCCTCCCGAGCCACAGATACGCAGTATTTT; CDR3: CASSPSRATDTQYF
D: TRBD1; J: TRBJ2-7; size: .; V: TRBV19; DNA: TGTGCCAGTAGTATCAATGGGGGACAGGGGATCTACGAGCAGTACTTC; CDR3: CASSINGGQGIYEQYF
D: TRBD2; J: TRBJ2-3; size: once; V: TRBV4-3; DNA: TGCGCCAGCAGCCAAGATTATGGGAACGGGGGGACCCACACAGATACGCAGTATTTT; CDR3: CASSQDYGNGGTHTDTQYF
D: TRBD1; J: TRBJ1-2; size: once; V: TRBV3-1/TRBV3-2; DNA: TGTGCCAGCAGCCAAGATCTAAGCCGGGACAGGGGGCGATTTGACTATGGCTACACCTTC; CDR3: CASSQDLSRDRGRFDYGYTF
D: TRBD1; J: TRBJ1-1; size: .; V: TRBV11-2; DNA: TGTGCCAGCAGCTATACAGGGGGCCCGAACACTGAAGCTTTCTTT; CDR3: CASSYTGGPNTEAFF
D: .; J: TRBJ2-7; size: .; V: TRBV5-4; DNA: TGTGCCAGCAGCTTTTGGGGGGTCTCCTACGAGCAGTACTTC; CDR3: CASSFWGVSYEQYF
D: .; J: TRBJ2-3; size: .; V: TRBV12-5; DNA: TGTGCTAGTGGTTTGTCGGCAGTGAAGACCACAGATACGCAGTATTTT; CDR3: CASGLSAVKTTDTQYF
D: .; J: TRBJ2-1; size: .; V: TRBV5-4; DNA: TGTGCCAGCAGCTTGTTTGGGGGGCTTTATGAGCAGTTCTTC; CDR3: CASSLFGGLYEQFF
D: TRBD1; J: TRBJ1-4; size: .; V: TRBV15; DNA: TGTGCCACCAGCCCGGACAGGTCTTATGAAAAACTGTTTTTT; CDR3: CATSPDRSYEKLFF
D: .; J: TRBJ1-4; size: .; V: TRBV7-9; DNA: TGTGCCAGCAGCTCTGCCCCAGGGAATGAAAAACTGTTTTTT; CDR3: CASSSAPGNEKLFF
D: .; J: TRBJ2-7; size: .; V: TRBV27; DNA: TGTGCCAGCAGTTTCGGCCCCGGGACGGTCTCCTACGAGCAGTACTTC; CDR3: CASSFGPGTVSYEQYF
D: .; J: TRBJ1-2; size: .; V: TRBV20-1; DNA: TGCAGTGCCAGGACAGAGGATGGCTACACCTTC; CDR3: CSARTEDGYTF
D: .; J: TRBJ1-2; size: .; V: TRBV29-1; DNA: TGCAGCGTCTATTCAGGGGAGGACTATGGCTACACCTTC; CDR3: CSVYSGEDYGYTF
D: .; J: TRBJ1-6; size: .; V: TRBV6-5; DNA: TGTGCCGGGGCGACAGGTAATTCACCCCTCCACTTT; CDR3: CAGATGNSPLHF
D: .; J: TRBJ2-2; size: once; V: TRBV6-9; DNA: TGTGCCAGCAGTGGGCCTAGCGATACCGGGGAGCTGTTTTTT; CDR3: CASSGPSDTGELFF
D: TRBD2; J: TRBJ2-5; size: .; V: TRBV7-2; DNA: TGTGCCAGCAGCCAGTTAGCGGGGGGGTGGGAGACCCAGTACTTC; CDR3: CASSQLAGGWETQYF
D: TRBD2; J: TRBJ2-1; size: .; V: TRBV6-5; DNA: TGTGCCAGCAGTTACGACAAGCGGGGTAACAATGAGCAGTTCTTC; CDR3: CASSYDKRGNNEQFF
D: .; J: TRBJ1-1; size: .; V: TRBV29-1; DNA: TGCAGCGTCCACCTTCATTCACCGGAAGCTTTCTTT; CDR3: CSVHLHSPEAFF
D: TRBD1; J: TRBJ2-2; size: .; V: TRBV10-3; DNA: TGTGCCATCAGACCGGGACAGGGGGACGCCGGGGAGCTGTTTTTT; CDR3: CAIRPGQGDAGELFF
D: .; J: TRBJ1-5; size: .; V: TRBV7-8; DNA: TGTGCCAGCAGCTTAGGGGGAAACAATCAGCCCCAGCATTTT; CDR3: CASSLGGNNQPQHF
D: TRBD1; J: TRBJ1-6; size: few; V: TRBV4-1; DNA: TGCGCCAGCAGCCAGATTACAGGGGTTAATTCACCCCTCCACTTT; CDR3: CASSQITGVNSPLHF
D: .; J: TRBJ1-2; size: once; V: TRBV21-1; DNA: TGTGCCAGCAGCAAAACCAGGGGGCCCAACTATGGCTACACCTTC; CDR3: CASSKTRGPNYGYTF
D: TRBD1; J: TRBJ1-1; size: .; V: TRBV6-6; DNA: TGTGCCAGCGCGACAGGGTGGGGAACTGAAGCTTTCTTT; CDR3: CASATGWGTEAFF
D: .; J: TRBJ2-7; size: .; V: TRBV18; DNA: TGTGCCAGCTCACCAGATTCCCCCGAGCAGTACTTC; CDR3: CASSPDSPEQYF
D: TRBD2; J: TRBJ2-4; size: .; V: TRBV5-1; DNA: TGCGCCAGCAGCCAAGGACTAGCGGGGGGGAAATTCGACATTCAGTACTTC; CDR3: CASSQGLAGGKFDIQYF
D: .; J: TRBJ1-1; size: .; V: TRBV6-5; DNA: TGTGCCAGCAGTTACTGGTCAGAAGAGACTGAAGCTTTCTTT; CDR3: CASSYWSEETEAFF
D: .; J: TRBJ1-2; size: .; V: TRBV6-2/TRBV6-3; DNA: TGTGCCAGCAGTTACGGGAGTACAGGCCCTAATGGCTACACCTTC; CDR3: CASSYGSTGPNGYTF
D: TRBD2; J: TRBJ2-7; size: .; V: TRBV11-3; DNA: TGTGCCAGCAGCTTAAGACTAGCGGGGAACGAGCAGTACTTC; CDR3: CASSLRLAGNEQYF
D: TRBD1; J: TRBJ1-1; size: .; V: TRBV6-5; DNA: TGTGCCAGTCACAGGGGCACTGAAGCTTTCTTT; CDR3: CASHRGTEAFF
D: .; J: TRBJ1-2; size: .; V: TRBV10-3; DNA: TGTGCCATCAGTGAGTCAAGAAGGGGCTACACCTTC; CDR3: CAISESRRGYTF
D: TRBD1; J: TRBJ1-2; size: .; V: TRBV19; DNA: TGTGCCAGTACTCACCAGGGGGTACGTGGCTACACCTTC; CDR3: CASTHQGVRGYTF
D: .; J: TRBJ2-3; size: .; V: TRBV5-1; DNA: TGCGCCAGCAGCTTGGGGCCCACATGGCGGGGTAGCACAGATACGCAGTATTTT; CDR3: CASSLGPTWRGSTDTQYF
D: .; J: TRBJ1-2; size: .; V: TRBV27; DNA: TGTGCCAGCAGCTTCGGTACAGGGTCCCCATCGTCTGGCTACACCTTC; CDR3: CASSFGTGSPSSGYTF
D: .; J: TRBJ1-5; size: .; V: TRBV6-1; DNA: TGTGCCAGCAGTGAAATTTATAGCAATCAGCCCCAGCATTTT; CDR3: CASSEIYSNQPQHF
D: .; J: TRBJ2-3; size: .; V: TRBV4-3; DNA: TGCGCCAGCAGCCAGGCCGGGACCCACACAGATACGCAGTATTTT; CDR3: CASSQAGTHTDTQYF
D: TRBD1; J: TRBJ1-5; size: .; V: TRBV6-5; DNA: TGTGCCAGCAGTAAAACAGGGGATAATCAGCCCCAGCATTTT; CDR3: CASSKTGDNQPQHF
D: .; J: TRBJ2-5; size: .; V: TRBV11-3; DNA: TGTGCCAGCAGCTTAGCCGGGGGTATGGAGACCCAGTACTTC; CDR3: CASSLAGGMETQYF
D: .; J: TRBJ2-7; size: .; V: TRBV21-1; DNA: TGTGCCAGCAGCAAAGCGGGCCAGGGGGGTCGCGAGCAGTACTTC; CDR3: CASSKAGQGGREQYF
D: .; J: TRBJ2-1; size: .; V: TRBV9; DNA: TGTGCCAGCAGCGTAGACGGGACGGACCACAATGAGCAGTTCTTC; CDR3: CASSVDGTDHNEQFF
D: TRBD1; J: TRBJ1-5; size: few; V: TRBV19; DNA: TGTGCCAGTAAAGAGACAGGGCGGAGCAATCAGCCCCAGCATTTT; CDR3: CASKETGRSNQPQHF
D: .; J: TRBJ1-5; size: .; V: TRBV29-1; DNA: TGCAGCGTTGTTTGGGGCAGGGGTGACCAGCCCCAGCATTTT; CDR3: CSVVWGRGDQPQHF
D: .; J: TRBJ2-3; size: .; V: TRBV5-8; DNA: TGTGCCAGCAGCTCCCGGGTCCTGTGGTCAGATACGCAGTATTTT; CDR3: CASSSRVLWSDTQYF